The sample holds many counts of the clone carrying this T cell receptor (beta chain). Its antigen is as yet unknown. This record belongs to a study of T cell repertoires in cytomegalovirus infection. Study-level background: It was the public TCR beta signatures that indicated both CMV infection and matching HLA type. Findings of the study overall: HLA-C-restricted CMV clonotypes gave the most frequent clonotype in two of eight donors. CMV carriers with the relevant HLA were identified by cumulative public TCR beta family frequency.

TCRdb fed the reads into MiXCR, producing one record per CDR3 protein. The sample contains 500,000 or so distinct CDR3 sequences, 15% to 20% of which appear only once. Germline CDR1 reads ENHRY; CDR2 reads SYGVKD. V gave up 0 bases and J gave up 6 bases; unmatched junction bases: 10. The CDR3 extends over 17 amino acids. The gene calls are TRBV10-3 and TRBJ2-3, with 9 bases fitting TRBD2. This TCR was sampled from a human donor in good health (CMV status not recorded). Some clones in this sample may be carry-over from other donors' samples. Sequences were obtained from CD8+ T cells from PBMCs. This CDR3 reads CAISESRSGGGGDTQYF. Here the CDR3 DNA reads TGTGCCATCAGTGAGTCTCGTAGCGGGGGCGGCGGGGATACGCAGTATTTT.